Listed below are T cell receptor beta chains from one sample, sequenced in a study of shared clonotypes between healthy human individuals. Using immunoSEQ multiplex PCR, the repertoire was profiled, and TCRdb retains in-frame clones only, with some absent. The sample carries around 450,000 clones, 79% recorded once. The sequencing sample was made of PBMCs. These receptors were obtained from a woman aged 40 to 50 in good health. Some clones in this sample may be carry-over from other donors' samples. Both conserved end residues are part of each CDR3. A D gene is named only where the DNA matches it firmly. The size field is filled for only some rows; it gives once, few, many or a size class.

clone_size: -
j_call: TRBJ2-7
v_call: TRBV6-6
d_call: -
cdr3_aa: CASNQGRKYEQYF
cdr3_nt: TGTGCCAGCAACCAGGGCAGAAAGTACGAGCAGTACTTC

clone_size: once
j_call: TRBJ2-2
v_call: TRBV9
d_call: -
cdr3_aa: CASSADIRGRELFF
cdr3_nt: TGTGCCAGCAGCGCCGATATTAGGGGCCGGGAGCTGTTTTTT

clone_size: -
j_call: TRBJ2-5
v_call: TRBV30
d_call: -
cdr3_aa: CAWSQATETQYF
cdr3_nt: TGTGCCTGGAGTCAAGCGACGGAGACCCAGTACTTC

clone_size: -
j_call: TRBJ2-7
v_call: TRBV11-2
d_call: TRBD2
cdr3_aa: CASLISGRDEQYF
cdr3_nt: TGTGCCAGCTTGATTAGCGGGAGAGACGAGCAGTACTTC

clone_size: -
j_call: TRBJ2-7
v_call: TRBV7-8
d_call: -
cdr3_aa: CASSLERVQTYEQYF
cdr3_nt: TGTGCCAGCAGCTTAGAGAGGGTCCAAACCTACGAGCAGTACTTC

clone_size: -
j_call: TRBJ1-5
v_call: TRBV28
d_call: -
cdr3_aa: CASSLTGGNQPQHF
cdr3_nt: TGTGCCAGCAGTTTAACTGGGGGCAATCAGCCCCAGCATTTT

clone_size: few
j_call: TRBJ2-5
v_call: TRBV6-5
d_call: -
cdr3_aa: CASTPPGVETQYF
cdr3_nt: TGTGCCAGCACGCCGCCGGGAGTAGAGACCCAGTACTTC

clone_size: -
j_call: TRBJ2-1
v_call: TRBV12-5
d_call: -
cdr3_aa: CASGLNPTGDEQFF
cdr3_nt: TGTGCTAGTGGTTTGAACCCGACTGGCGATGAGCAGTTCTTC

clone_size: -
j_call: TRBJ1-1
v_call: TRBV10-3
d_call: TRBD1
cdr3_aa: CAISEDRAWGTEAFF
cdr3_nt: TGTGCCATCAGTGAAGACAGGGCCTGGGGCACTGAAGCTTTCTTT

clone_size: -
j_call: TRBJ2-2
v_call: TRBV19
d_call: TRBD2
cdr3_aa: CASSPLIERGTGELFF
cdr3_nt: TGTGCCAGTAGTCCCCTGATCGAGCGGGGAACCGGGGAGCTGTTTTTT

clone_size: -
j_call: TRBJ1-3
v_call: TRBV6-6
d_call: -
cdr3_aa: CASSWGTVASGNTIYF
cdr3_nt: TGTGCCAGCAGTTGGGGGACGGTGGCCTCTGGAAACACCATATATTTT

clone_size: -
j_call: TRBJ1-1
v_call: TRBV19
d_call: -
cdr3_aa: CASSIAARMNTEAFF
cdr3_nt: TGTGCCAGTAGTATAGCGGCCAGAATGAACACTGAAGCTTTCTTT

clone_size: -
j_call: TRBJ2-4
v_call: TRBV5-1
d_call: TRBD1
cdr3_aa: CASSSTGGINIQYF
cdr3_nt: TGCGCCAGCAGTTCTACAGGGGGCATAAACATTCAGTACTTC

clone_size: few
j_call: TRBJ2-7
v_call: TRBV5-1
d_call: -
cdr3_aa: CASSLAGLHEQYF
cdr3_nt: TGCGCCAGCAGCTTGGCCGGGCTCCACGAGCAGTACTTC

clone_size: -
j_call: TRBJ1-5
v_call: TRBV10-2
d_call: TRBD1
cdr3_aa: CASSGTGGRNQPQHF
cdr3_nt: TGCGCCAGCAGCGGGACAGGGGGGCGCAATCAGCCCCAGCATTTT

clone_size: -
j_call: TRBJ1-1
v_call: TRBV19
d_call: TRBD1
cdr3_aa: CASSGQGGLEAFF
cdr3_nt: TGTGCCAGTAGTGGACAGGGGGGACTCGAAGCTTTCTTT

clone_size: -
j_call: TRBJ2-1
v_call: TRBV9
d_call: TRBD2
cdr3_aa: CASSGLTSGYNEQFF
cdr3_nt: TGTGCCAGCAGCGGATTGACTAGCGGCTACAATGAGCAGTTCTTC

clone_size: once
j_call: TRBJ2-7
v_call: TRBV9
d_call: -
cdr3_aa: CASSVRDLTEQYF
cdr3_nt: TGTGCCAGCAGCGTCCGGGATCTAACCGAGCAGTACTTC

clone_size: -
j_call: TRBJ1-1
v_call: TRBV28
d_call: -
cdr3_aa: CASSFWRGGNTEAFF
cdr3_nt: TGTGCCAGCAGTTTCTGGCGGGGGGGGAACACTGAAGCTTTCTTT

clone_size: -
j_call: TRBJ2-1
v_call: TRBV28
d_call: -
cdr3_aa: CASSPLHNEQFF
cdr3_nt: TGTGCCAGCAGTCCCTTGCACAATGAGCAGTTCTTC

clone_size: -
j_call: TRBJ2-7
v_call: TRBV5-1
d_call: TRBD2
cdr3_aa: CASRVAGDSYEQYF
cdr3_nt: TGCGCCAGCAGGGTAGCGGGAGACTCCTACGAGCAGTACTTC

clone_size: -
j_call: TRBJ1-2
v_call: TRBV7-2
d_call: -
cdr3_aa: CASSSGQLGDYGYTF
cdr3_nt: TGTGCCAGCAGCAGTGGACAGCTGGGTGACTATGGCTACACCTTC

clone_size: -
j_call: TRBJ2-3
v_call: TRBV7-2
d_call: -
cdr3_aa: CASSLLSSGDTQYF
cdr3_nt: TGTGCCAGCAGCTTACTGTCATCCGGAGATACGCAGTATTTT

clone_size: -
j_call: TRBJ2-1
v_call: TRBV5-8
d_call: TRBD2
cdr3_aa: CASSRASGSSYNEQFF
cdr3_nt: TGTGCCAGCAGTAGGGCTAGCGGGAGCTCCTACAATGAGCAGTTCTTC

clone_size: few
j_call: TRBJ1-2
v_call: TRBV6-1
d_call: -
cdr3_aa: CASSELGYGYTF
cdr3_nt: TGTGCCAGCAGTGAATTGGGCTATGGCTACACCTTC

clone_size: -
j_call: TRBJ1-4
v_call: TRBV27
d_call: -
cdr3_aa: CASRPRQAFNEKLFF
cdr3_nt: TGTGCCAGCAGACCCCGACAAGCTTTTAATGAAAAACTGTTTTTT

clone_size: few
j_call: TRBJ1-3
v_call: TRBV5-4
d_call: -
cdr3_aa: CASSLDTSGNTIYF
cdr3_nt: TGTGCCAGCAGCTTGGATACCTCTGGAAACACCATATATTTT

clone_size: -
j_call: TRBJ1-1
v_call: TRBV5-5
d_call: -
cdr3_aa: CASSLQGWVNTEAFF
cdr3_nt: TGTGCCAGCAGCTTACAGGGATGGGTGAACACTGAAGCTTTCTTT